The 10 T cell receptor beta chains below were found in one sample sequenced in a study of cytomegalovirus exposure and HLA in healthy donors. Researchers ran the PCR with 60 Vbeta and 13 Jbeta primers. Clones were read by immunoSEQ multiplex PCR, and TCRdb kept only the in-frame ones, dropping some. The sample contains under 200,000 clones, 70% to 80% of which appear only once. Sequencing was carried out using PBMCs. The receptors were gathered from a man in his sixties in good health and CMV-seronegative.

The chain couples TRBV11-2 to TRBJ2-3; D not certain. The CDR3 has 15 residues. V was trimmed by 1 base and J by 0 bases, leaving 8 bases between them. Germline V gives CDR1 SGHAT, CDR2 FQNNGV. DNA for the CDR3: TGTGCCAGCAGCTTAGTGGAGAAAAGCACAGATACGCAGTATTTT. Its protein is CASSLVEKSTDTQYF.

The rearrangement joins TRBV11-1 to TRBJ2-3, with 8 bases lining up with TRBD1. The CDR3 is 16 residues long. V lost 5 bases to trimming and J lost 0 bases; unmatched junction nucleotides: 7. Per the germline V gene, CDR1 is SGHAT and CDR2 is FQDESV (reference sequence). CDR3 coding DNA: TGTGCCAGCAGCCACGGACAGGGCTCTAGCACAGATACGCAGTATTTT. It is translated as CASSHGQGSSTDTQYF.

DNA for the CDR3: TGTGCCACCAGCAGAGTACGGACTATCGCTGGCAATGAGCAGTTCTTC. This encodes CATSRVRTIAGNEQFF. V is TRBV15 and J is TRBJ2-1, with D perhaps TRBD2 (6 bases). The germline CDR1 and CDR2 sequences are LNHNV and YYDKDF (reference sequence). The CDR3 loop spans 16 amino acids. Trimming removed 1 base at V and 6 bases at J, with 16 bases between. The entire variable domain, with the rest obtained from reference TRBV15 and TRBJ2-1, is as follows: DAMVIQNPRYQVTQFGKPVTLSCSQTLNHNVMYWYQQKSSQAPKLLFHYYDKDFNNEADTPDNFQSRRPNTSFCFLDIRSPGLGDTAMYLCATSRVRTIAGNEQFFGPGTRLTVL.

The V call is TRBV27, the J call TRBJ1-5; tentatively, D is TRBD1 (6 bases). The CDR3 extends over 13 amino acids. V lost 2 bases, J lost 6 bases, and 8 bases lay in between. Germline V lookup: CDR1 MNHEY, CDR2 SMNVEV (reference sequence). CDR3 bases: TGTGCCAGCAGTTTAAACAGGGCTCAGCCCCAGCATTTT. Protein: CASSLNRAQPQHF.

This clone was found a few times. The chain combines TRBV27 with TRBJ2-3, with D uncertain. The germline V and J ends were trimmed by 0 bases and 6 bases, with 7 bases remaining between them. Germline V gene data show CDR1 as MNHEY and CDR2 as SMNVEV (reference sequence). This CDR3 contains 13 residues. The CDR3 sequence: CASSLSSRDTQYF. The CDR3 bases are TGTGCCAGCAGTTTATCTAGCCGTGATACGCAGTATTTT.

This clone was seen more than once but under ten times. In DNA, the CDR3 is TGTGCCAGCAGTTACCGGCGGGGGGGAACCGGGGAGCTGTTTTTT. This encodes CASSYRRGGTGELFF. The chain couples TRBV6-5 to TRBJ2-2; TRBD2 matches at 9 bases. J lost 5 bases, V lost 2 bases, and 3 bases had no gene match. The germline CDR1 and CDR2 sequences are MNHEY and SVGAGI. This CDR3 contains 15 residues.

The chain has TRBV7-2 and TRBJ1-5; D unclear. The CDR3 sequence is 15 residues long. The germline V and J ends were trimmed by 1 base and 1 base, with 8 bases remaining between them. Germline CDR1 SGHTA, CDR2 FQGNSA. The CDR3 is CASSLETGSNQPQHF. Here the CDR3 DNA reads TGTGCCAGCAGCTTAGAGACCGGGAGCAATCAGCCCCAGCATTTT.

This clone has a handful of counts. The genes are TRBV11-2 and TRBJ2-1; 7 bases are shared with TRBD1. This CDR3 has 14 amino acids. CDR1 and CDR2 from the germline V gene are SGHAT and FQNNGV. The V segment lost 5 bases and the J segment 7 bases; nucleotides outside the gene matches: 8. The CDR3 spells CASSQLQGMNEQFF. In DNA form, the CDR3 reads TGTGCCAGCAGCCAACTACAGGGGATGAATGAGCAGTTCTTC.

The chain links TRBV15 to TRBJ2-1; 10 positions match TRBD1. CDR1 is LNHNV, CDR2 YYDKDF, per germline (reference sequence). This CDR3 has 15 residues. V shed 3 bases and J 4 bases; nucleotides not matched to a gene: 3. As DNA, the CDR3 is TGTGCCACCAGCAGCGGGACAGGGGATTACAATGAGCAGTTCTTC. Translation: CATSSGTGDYNEQFF.

This clone was observed a few times. V and J are TRBV5-4 and TRBJ2-3; 13 bases are shared with TRBD2. In germline, CDR1 is SGHNT, CDR2 YYREEE (reference sequence). This CDR3 is 16 amino acids long. V shed 4 bases, J shed 7 bases, and the junction held 9 bases outside the gene matches. CDR3: CASSTGLAGASNTQYF. The CDR3 bases are TGTGCCAGCAGCACCGGACTAGCGGGAGCTTCGAATACGCAGTATTTT.